Following are 5 T cell receptor beta chains from one sample sequenced in a study of blood T cells in healthy people across ages. A J-beta primer mix and a sample-barcoded 5' primer were used in a second PCR of roughly 6 to 11 cycles. TCRdb redid the calling of the 5' RACE reads with MiXCR, one entry per CDR3 protein. Among about 1.1 million distinct CDR3 sequences, roughly two fifths were seen once, and the ten largest hold around 13%. Sequencing input: blood. These receptors all come from a man in his late teens or twenties in good health.

The genes are TRBV28 and TRBJ1-5; no definite D call. CDR1 and CDR2 from the germline V gene are MDHEN and SYDVKM. There are 13 residues in the CDR3. The V gene lost 9 bases and the J gene lost 0 bases, with 9 bases spanning the gap. CDR3 amino acids: CASGDYSNQPQHF. The CDR3 coding sequence is TGTGCCAGTGGGGATTATAGCAATCAGCCCCAGCATTTT. Complete variable domain (other parts from reference TRBV28 and TRBJ1-5): DVKVTQSSRYLVKRTGEKVFLECVQDMDHENMFWYRQDPGLGLRLIYFSYDVKMKEKGDIPEGYSVSREKKERFSLILESASTNQTSMYLCASGDYSNQPQHFGDGTRLSIL.

V is TRBV6-2 or TRBV6-3 and J is TRBJ2-7; possibly TRBD1 or TRBD2 for D (6 bases each). CDR1 is MNHEY and CDR2 is SVGEGT in the germline V gene. V gave up 3 bases and J gave up 7 bases, with 28 bases separating them. The CDR3 is made up of 18 amino acids. The chain's CDR3 is CASSYRRIGGRSVNEQYF. The CDR3 DNA reads TGTGCCAGCAGTTATCGAAGAATTGGGGGGCGTTCGGTTAATGAGCAGTACTTC.

This chain connects TRBV20-1 to TRBJ1-6; no clear D gene. Trimming took 5 bases from V and 7 from J, leaving 15 bases between them. Germline V gives CDR1 DFQATT, CDR2 SNEGSKA (reference sequence). The CDR3 has 14 residues. CDR3 in DNA: TGCAGTGCTCCGACTAACCCGGAGAATTCACCCCTCCACTTT. Translation gives CSAPTNPENSPLHF.

The chain is built from TRBV12-3 or TRBV12-4 and TRBJ2-5; 8 nucleotides match TRBD1. This CDR3 region has 21 residues. With 0 bases clipped from V and 2 bases from J, the junction kept 20 bases outside the gene matches. In DNA, the CDR3 is TGTGCCAGCAGTTTAGCGAGGAAGGGGGCCCCGGGACAGGAGATTCAAGAGACCCAGTACTTC. Translation: CASSLARKGAPGQEIQETQYF.

The chain's CDR3 is CASSEIKAGQIFF. The DNA for the CDR3 is TGTGCCAGCAGTGAGATCAAAGCTGGACAGATTTTCTTT. The chain joins TRBV2 to TRBJ1-1; tentatively, D is TRBD1 (6 bases). The CDR3 covers 13 residues. V lost 3 bases and J lost 13, with 18 bases in between. The germline gives CDR1 SNHLY, CDR2 FYNNEI. The whole variable domain, remainder taken from reference TRBV2 and TRBJ1-1, is EPEVTQTPSHQVTQMGQEVILRCVPISNHLYFYWYRQILGQKVEFLVSFYNNEISEKSEIFDDQFSVERPDGSNFTLKIRSTKLEDSAMYFCASSEIKAGQIFFGQGTRLTVV.